Ten or more counts support the clone carrying this TCR beta chain. Its antigen is unidentified. These data come from a study of radiotherapy plus CTLA-4 blockade in lung cancer. Each patient with chemo-refractory metastatic non-small-cell lung cancer was treated with focal radiation plus CTLA-4 blockade using ipilimumab. Germline V CDR1 and CDR2: ENHRY, SYGVKD. CDR3 length equals 13 residues. Trimming at V came to 4 bases and at J to 8 bases, leaving 6 bases not matched to a gene. Overall study results and limits: After treatment with radiotherapy plus ipilimumab, TCR clones that came from the tumor expanded in blood.

Profiling relied on immunoSEQ multiplex PCR, and the TCRdb table lists in-frame clones only, not all of them. Among 45,000 or so clones listed, roughly four fifths were seen once. The source is a human donor with non-small cell lung cancer who had a complete response to radiotherapy plus ipilimumab. The J gene is TRBJ1-2, the V gene TRBV10-3, with 8 positions matching TRBD1. The sample in question was peripheral blood, obtained from a patient treated with radiotherapy plus ipilimumab. CDR3 region: CAISAGQGSGYTF. CDR3 nucleotides: TGTGCCATCAGTGCAGGACAGGGTTCCGGCTACACCTTC.